One sample yielded the 21 T cell receptor beta chains listed below, sequenced in a study of cytomegalovirus exposure and HLA in healthy donors. PCR involved 60 Vbeta and 13 Jbeta primers. Measured with immunoSEQ multiplex PCR; TCRdb has only the in-frame clones, and not every one. The table lists some 180,000 clones, around 83% of them singletons, with 1.5% to 2% in the top ten. Material: PBMCs. The receptors were gathered from a woman aged 18 to 35 in good health and CMV-seronegative.

This chain joins TRBV7-9 and TRBJ2-1; D is perhaps TRBD1 (5 bases). The length of the CDR3 is 13 residues. The germline V gene encodes CDR1 SEHNR and CDR2 FQNEAQ (reference sequence). V was shortened by 5 bases and J by 4 bases, with 9 bases between the two germline ends. The CDR3: CASSGADYNEQFF. The CDR3 DNA is TGTGCCAGCAGCGGGGCGGATTACAATGAGCAGTTCTTC.

V gene TRBV9 combines with J gene TRBJ2-1; D might be TRBD2 (6 bases). CDR1 is SGDLS and CDR2 is YYNGEE in the germline V gene. The CDR3 sequence is 14 residues long. V was pared by 0 bases and J by 6 bases, with 10 bases between. The CDR3 sequence is CASSVGGNVNEQFF. For the CDR3, the DNA is TGTGCCAGCAGCGTAGGCGGGAATGTCAATGAGCAGTTCTTC.

This clone was picked up one time. V usage is TRBV19 and J usage is TRBJ2-1, with 9 positions matching TRBD2. V shed 3 bases, J shed 1 base, and the junction held 4 bases outside the gene matches. CDR1 is LNHDA and CDR2 is SQIVND in the germline V gene (reference sequence). CDR3 length: 16 amino acids. The CDR3 sequence is CASSILSGRSYNEQFF. The CDR3 region has the DNA TGTGCCAGTAGTATCTTGAGCGGGAGGTCCTACAATGAGCAGTTCTTC.

This clone occurred once. J is TRBJ2-7 and V is TRBV28; 7 bases map to TRBD1. This CDR3 is 12 amino acids long. Germline lookup yields CDR1 MDHEN and CDR2 SYDVKM. V lost 5 bases to trimming and J lost 9 bases; unmatched junction nucleotides: 7. The CDR3 here is CASSPDRVGQYF. In DNA form, the CDR3 reads TGTGCCAGCAGTCCAGACAGGGTAGGGCAGTACTTC. Full variable domain (rest looked up from reference TRBV28 and TRBJ2-7): DVKVTQSSRYLVKRTGEKVFLECVQDMDHENMFWYRQDPGLGLRLIYFSYDVKMKEKGDIPEGYSVSREKKERFSLILESASTNQTSMYLCASSPDRVGQYFGPGTRLTVT.

The V gene is TRBV14, the J gene TRBJ2-1; D unclear. Trimming stripped 1 base from V and 9 bases from J, with 10 bases between. The CDR3 sequence is 13 residues long. Germline-derived CDR1 and CDR2 are SGHDN and FVKESK. CDR3 coding DNA: TGTGCCAGCAGCCAAGTGATAGCTGGTGAGCAGTTCTTC. Protein: CASSQVIAGEQFF.

The V gene is TRBV9, the J gene TRBJ1-1; 7 bases fit TRBD1. V was pared by 3 bases and J by 0 bases, with 5 bases of the junction left unmatched. Germline V gene data show CDR1 as SGDLS and CDR2 as YYNGEE. CDR3 length: 15 residues. The CDR3 region has the DNA TGTGCCAGCAGCGAGCAGGGGGAGTTGAACACTGAAGCTTTCTTT. Translation gives CASSEQGELNTEAFF.

This chain uses TRBV7-6 with TRBJ2-5; 9 bases match TRBD1. This CDR3 has 15 residues. Germline V gives CDR1 SGHVS, CDR2 FNYEAQ. V lost 5 bases to trimming and J lost 5 bases; unmatched junction nucleotides: 9. CDR3 DNA: TGTGCCAGCAGCCGTCTACAGGGGGCGGGGGAGACCCAGTACTTC. Encoded protein: CASSRLQGAGETQYF.

This chain joins TRBV5-4 and TRBJ2-3, with D perhaps matching TRBD2 (5 bases). This CDR3 comprises 15 residues. Germline CDR1 SGHNT, CDR2 YYREEE (reference sequence). Trimming pared 3 bases from V and 6 bases from J, leaving 17 bases between. CDR3 loop: CASSSAGRVGDTQYF. The CDR3 DNA follows: TGTGCCAGCAGCTCCGCGGGTCGGGTGGGGGATACGCAGTATTTT.

CDR3 in DNA: TGTGCCAGCAGCGCCGGGACTAGCGGGAGTCTGGGGCAGTTCTTC. This sequence encodes CASSAGTSGSLGQFF. The chain uses TRBV9 and TRBJ2-1, with 14 bases fitting TRBD2. CDR3 length equals 15 residues. Germline CDR1 reads SGDLS; CDR2 reads YYNGEE. Trimming cost V 3 bases and J 12 bases; bases outside gene matches: 8. Filled out from reference TRBV9 and TRBJ2-1, the complete variable domain reads DSGVTQTPKHLITATGQRVTLRCSPRSGDLSVYWYQQSLDQGLQFLIQYYNGEERAKGNILERFSAQQFPDLHSELNLSSLELGDSALYFCASSAGTSGSLGQFFGPGTRLTVL.

The CDR3: CASSPRTGFNYGYTF. The CDR3 region has the DNA TGTGCCAGCAGCCCACGGACAGGGTTTAACTATGGCTACACCTTC. V gene TRBV11-2 combines with J gene TRBJ1-2, with TRBD1 matching 8 bases. J lost 1 base, V lost 5 bases, and 6 bases had no gene match. This CDR3 has 15 amino acids. Germline CDR1 reads SGHAT; CDR2 reads FQNNGV.

This chain links TRBV10-2 with TRBJ1-1; TRBD1 aligns across 7 bases. Germline V CDR1 and CDR2: WSHSY, SAAADI. The CDR3 runs 13 residues. Trimming took 6 bases from V and 1 from J; bases not matched to a gene: 2. The CDR3 DNA is TGCGCCAGCAGATGGGACAGGAACACTGAAGCTTTCTTT. Translation: CASRWDRNTEAFF.

The chain combines TRBV6-6 with TRBJ1-2; D not certain. CDR1 and CDR2 from the germline V gene are MNHNY and SVGAGI (reference sequence). V was shortened by 6 bases and J by 2 bases, with 16 bases between the two germline ends. The length of the CDR3 is 15 residues. CDR3 nucleotide sequence: TGTGCCAGCAGCCCCGCCGAGGCGGGGAACTATGGCTACACCTTC. It encodes CASSPAEAGNYGYTF.

The V and J genes are TRBV18 and TRBJ1-1; 8 nucleotides line up with TRBD1. V shed 2 bases and J 4 bases; nucleotides not matched to a gene: 12. This CDR3 is built from 17 residues. CDR1 KGHSH and CDR2 LQKENI come from the germline V gene. CDR3: CASSPMGQVKVGTEAFF. The DNA for the CDR3 is TGTGCCAGCTCACCAATGGGACAGGTTAAGGTAGGCACTGAAGCTTTCTTT.

This sequence joins TRBV19 and TRBJ2-2; maybe TRBD1 (6 bases). The CDR3 sequence is 18 residues long. CDR1 LNHDA and CDR2 SQIVND come from the germline V gene (reference sequence). Trimming removed 3 bases at V and 4 bases at J, with 21 bases between. The CDR3 sequence is CASSILGATGPATGELFF. As DNA, the CDR3 is TGTGCCAGTAGTATTTTGGGCGCTACAGGGCCCGCCACCGGGGAGCTGTTTTTT.

The chain uses TRBV7-9 and TRBJ2-3; 8 bases fit TRBD2. This CDR3 has 15 amino acids. Trimming took 1 base from V and 2 from J; bases not matched to a gene: 2. Germline V lookup: CDR1 SEHNR, CDR2 FQNEAQ (reference sequence). The CDR3 nucleotides are TGTGCCAGCAGCTTAGGCGGGAGGAACACAGATACGCAGTATTTT. Translation gives CASSLGGRNTDTQYF.

The chain recombines TRBV27 with TRBJ2-1; 7 positions match TRBD2. V was clipped by 2 bases and J by 4 bases; unmatched bases: 8. Looked up from germline, CDR1 is MNHEY and CDR2 is SMNVEV (reference sequence). CDR3 length equals 16 residues. CDR3 protein: CASSLPGTTSYNEQFF. CDR3 nucleotides: TGTGCCAGCAGTTTACCGGGGACTACGAGTTACAATGAGCAGTTCTTC.

This CDR3 reads CASSLVSGVNYGYTF. Here the CDR3 DNA reads TGCGCCAGCAGCTTGGTCTCGGGGGTTAACTATGGCTACACCTTC. This chain uses TRBV5-1 with TRBJ1-2, with D maybe TRBD1 (5 bases). This CDR3 is built from 15 residues. Between the trimmed V and J ends, which lost 0 bases and 1 base, there was a span of 10 bases. Germline V lookup: CDR1 SGHRS, CDR2 YFSETQ.

The chain recombines TRBV4-2 with TRBJ1-3; a possible D gene is TRBD1 (6 bases). The CDR3 sequence is 17 residues long. V gave up 0 bases and J gave up 2 bases, with 14 bases separating them. Looked up from germline, CDR1 is LGHNA and CDR2 is YNFKEQ. The CDR3 nucleotides are TGTGCCAGCAGCCAAGATTTACAGGGTGGAACTGGAAACACCATATATTTT. Protein product: CASSQDLQGGTGNTIYF.

In this sample, this clone turned up a few times. V and J are TRBV6-5 and TRBJ2-5, with a possible D match to TRBD2 (5 bases). The CDR3 sequence is 11 residues long. Germline V gene sequence: CDR1 MNHEY, CDR2 SVGAGI. V lost 8 bases, J lost 5 bases, and 9 bases lay in between. In DNA form, the CDR3 reads TGTGCCAGCGGCCGGAGGGAGACCCAGTACTTC. Translating gives CASGRRETQYF.

The chain combines TRBV7-8 with TRBJ2-3; tentative D call: TRBD2 (6 bases). The CDR3 is 17 residues long. CDR1 and CDR2 (germline): SGHVS, FQNEAQ. V lost 0 bases to trimming and J lost 3 bases, with 16 bases between them. CDR3 residues: CASSLALGGIGTDTQYF. In nucleotides, the CDR3 is TGTGCCAGCAGCTTAGCTCTGGGCGGGATAGGAACAGATACGCAGTATTTT. The whole variable domain, remainder taken from reference TRBV7-8 and TRBJ2-3, is GAGVSQSPRYKVAKRGQDVALRCDPISGHVSLFWYQQALGQGPEFLTYFQNEAQLDKSGLPSDRFFAERPEGSVSTLKIQRTQQEDSAVYLCASSLALGGIGTDTQYFGPGTRLTVL.

This chain joins TRBV7-9 and TRBJ1-2, with 7 bases identical to TRBD1. The ends lost 1 base at V and 6 bases at J; junction bases unmatched: 5. Germline CDR1 SEHNR, CDR2 FQNEAQ (reference sequence). This CDR3 comprises 14 residues. The CDR3 protein is CASSLDRGSDGYTF. In nucleotides, the CDR3 is TGTGCCAGCAGCTTAGACAGGGGCTCGGATGGCTACACCTTC.